The rows below give T cell receptor beta chains drawn from one sample of a study of blood T cell repertoires in COVID-19. Only in-frame clones appear in the TCRdb table, and some are missing; sequencing was by immunoSEQ multiplex PCR. Among tens of thousands of clones listed, under 80% were seen once. The source material was peripheral blood. The receptors stem from a woman older than 75 with active or convalescent COVID-19. CDR3s include the opening cysteine and the closing phenylalanine or tryptophan. The order of the fields is clone size, J gene, V gene, D gene, CDR3 protein, CDR3 DNA. A D gene is named only where the DNA matches it firmly. The listing skips clone size in some rows; elsewhere it reads once, few, many or a size class.

clone size: -; J gene: TRBJ2-1; V gene: TRBV3-1/TRBV3-2; D gene: -; CDR3 protein: CASSRGNWNEQFF; CDR3 DNA: TGTGCCAGCAGCCGAGGGAACTGGAATGAGCAGTTCTTC
clone size: -; J gene: TRBJ2-5; V gene: TRBV5-1; D gene: TRBD1; CDR3 protein: CASSLSTGQQETQYF; CDR3 DNA: TGCGCCAGCAGCTTGTCAACGGGACAGCAAGAGACCCAGTACTTC
clone size: -; J gene: TRBJ2-2; V gene: TRBV2; D gene: -; CDR3 protein: CASSPGSNTGELFF; CDR3 DNA: TGTGCCAGCAGTCCCGGGTCGAACACCGGGGAGCTGTTTTTT
clone size: -; J gene: TRBJ2-1; V gene: TRBV5-4; D gene: -; CDR3 protein: CASSLEAGSYNEQFF; CDR3 DNA: TGTGCCAGCAGCTTGGAGGCAGGGTCCTACAATGAGCAGTTCTTC
clone size: -; J gene: TRBJ1-5; V gene: TRBV4-3; D gene: -; CDR3 protein: CASSQDRGPRHF; CDR3 DNA: TGCGCCAGCAGCCAAGATCGGGGTCCCAGGCATTTT
clone size: -; J gene: TRBJ2-1; V gene: TRBV7-2; D gene: TRBD2; CDR3 protein: CASSLEPAGYNEQFF; CDR3 DNA: TGTGCCAGCAGCTTAGAGCCAGCGGGGTACAATGAGCAGTTCTTC
clone size: -; J gene: TRBJ1-2; V gene: TRBV27; D gene: -; CDR3 protein: CASSLSGGRSGLEGYTF; CDR3 DNA: TGTGCCAGCAGTTTATCAGGGGGTAGGTCCGGACTGGAGGGCTACACCTTC
clone size: once; J gene: TRBJ1-2; V gene: TRBV27; D gene: TRBD1; CDR3 protein: CASSLQGPQGSYGYTF; CDR3 DNA: TGTGCCAGCAGTTTACAGGGCCCACAGGGGAGCTATGGCTACACCTTC
clone size: few; J gene: TRBJ2-3; V gene: TRBV5-1; D gene: -; CDR3 protein: CASSLELAQTDTQYF; CDR3 DNA: TGCGCCAGCAGCTTGGAACTAGCACAGACAGATACGCAGTATTTT
clone size: -; J gene: TRBJ2-5; V gene: TRBV11-2; D gene: TRBD2; CDR3 protein: CASSLGLAGPQETQYF; CDR3 DNA: TGTGCCAGCAGCTTAGGACTAGCGGGGCCCCAAGAGACCCAGTACTTC
clone size: few; J gene: TRBJ1-1; V gene: TRBV2; D gene: -; CDR3 protein: CASIPGGLNTEAFF; CDR3 DNA: TGTGCCAGCATTCCCGGGGGACTGAACACTGAAGCTTTCTTT
clone size: -; J gene: TRBJ1-6; V gene: TRBV30; D gene: -; CDR3 protein: CAWSGGVESPLHF; CDR3 DNA: TGTGCCTGGAGTGGCGGGGTCGAATCACCCCTCCACTTT
clone size: few; J gene: TRBJ2-5; V gene: TRBV6-5; D gene: -; CDR3 protein: CATRGLGETQYF; CDR3 DNA: TGTGCCACCAGGGGTCTAGGAGAGACCCAGTACTTC
clone size: once; J gene: TRBJ2-3; V gene: TRBV2; D gene: -; CDR3 protein: CASSEIEDTQYF; CDR3 DNA: TGTGCCAGCAGTGAGATCGAGGATACGCAGTATTTT
clone size: -; J gene: TRBJ1-3; V gene: TRBV2; D gene: -; CDR3 protein: CASRERSSGNTIYF; CDR3 DNA: TGTGCCAGCAGAGAACGGAGCTCTGGAAACACCATATATTTT
clone size: few; J gene: TRBJ1-4; V gene: TRBV28; D gene: -; CDR3 protein: CASSTSRTGKLFF; CDR3 DNA: TGTGCCAGCAGTACCTCCCGAACAGGAAAACTGTTTTTT
clone size: -; J gene: TRBJ2-3; V gene: TRBV7-9; D gene: -; CDR3 protein: CASSLRTESTDTQYF; CDR3 DNA: TGTGCCAGCAGCTTACGGACAGAGTCCACAGATACGCAGTATTTT
clone size: few; J gene: TRBJ1-1; V gene: TRBV28; D gene: TRBD1; CDR3 protein: CASSITGAGTEAFF; CDR3 DNA: TGTGCCAGCAGTATAACAGGGGCCGGCACTGAAGCTTTCTTT
clone size: -; J gene: TRBJ2-6; V gene: TRBV23-1; D gene: -; CDR3 protein: CASSQGRVIPGANVLTF; CDR3 DNA: TGCGCCAGCAGTCAGGGCAGGGTAATTCCTGGGGCCAACGTCCTGACTTTC
clone size: -; J gene: TRBJ1-5; V gene: TRBV5-6; D gene: TRBD1; CDR3 protein: CASSLYVGTGSQPQHF; CDR3 DNA: TGTGCCAGCAGCCTATACGTCGGGACAGGAAGTCAGCCCCAGCATTTT
clone size: -; J gene: TRBJ2-2; V gene: TRBV7-9; D gene: -; CDR3 protein: CASSRLVGRTGELFF; CDR3 DNA: TGTGCCAGCAGCCGTCTGGTGGGCCGGACCGGGGAGCTGTTTTTT
clone size: -; J gene: TRBJ2-1; V gene: TRBV5-8; D gene: TRBD1; CDR3 protein: CASSFGTGPYNEQFF; CDR3 DNA: TGTGCCAGCAGCTTCGGGACAGGGCCCTACAATGAGCAGTTCTTC
clone size: -; J gene: TRBJ2-7; V gene: TRBV5-4; D gene: TRBD2; CDR3 protein: CASSGGTSGEASYEQYF; CDR3 DNA: TGTGCCAGCAGCGGCGGGACTAGCGGGGAAGCCTCCTACGAGCAGTACTTC
clone size: few; J gene: TRBJ1-1; V gene: TRBV14; D gene: -; CDR3 protein: CASSQRIGLTTENTEAFF; CDR3 DNA: TGTGCCAGCAGCCAACGAATTGGTCTAACGACAGAGAACACTGAAGCTTTCTTT
clone size: -; J gene: TRBJ1-5; V gene: TRBV27; D gene: -; CDR3 protein: CASSPRGGDNQPQHF; CDR3 DNA: TGTGCCAGCAGTCCCCGGGGGGGTGATAATCAGCCCCAGCATTTT
clone size: -; J gene: TRBJ2-3; V gene: TRBV6-1; D gene: TRBD2; CDR3 protein: CASSGTSGRTSSTDTQYF; CDR3 DNA: TGTGCCAGCAGTGGGACTAGCGGGCGGACCTCTAGCACAGATACGCAGTATTTT
clone size: -; J gene: TRBJ2-2; V gene: TRBV3-1/TRBV3-2; D gene: -; CDR3 protein: CASSQDQGSNTGELFF; CDR3 DNA: TGTGCCAGCAGCCAAGATCAGGGTTCGAACACCGGGGAGCTGTTTTTT
clone size: -; J gene: TRBJ1-3; V gene: TRBV27; D gene: -; CDR3 protein: CASSPAGSSGNTIYF; CDR3 DNA: TGTGCCAGCAGCCCCGCAGGAAGCTCTGGAAACACCATATATTTT
clone size: -; J gene: TRBJ2-7; V gene: TRBV3-1/TRBV3-2; D gene: -; CDR3 protein: CASSQEPLSYEQYF; CDR3 DNA: TGTGCCAGCAGCCAAGAACCACTATCCTACGAGCAGTACTTC
clone size: -; J gene: TRBJ1-4; V gene: TRBV5-5; D gene: -; CDR3 protein: CASSLAARDEKLFF; CDR3 DNA: TGTGCCAGCAGCTTGGCTGCCAGGGATGAAAAACTGTTTTTT
clone size: -; J gene: TRBJ1-4; V gene: TRBV7-9; D gene: -; CDR3 protein: CASRRSGERATNEKLFF; CDR3 DNA: TGTGCCAGCAGGAGATCAGGGGAACGGGCAACTAATGAAAAACTGTTTTTT
clone size: -; J gene: TRBJ1-3; V gene: TRBV7-8; D gene: -; CDR3 protein: CASGDDRTLPGSGNTIYF; CDR3 DNA: TGTGCCAGCGGGGATGACAGGACGCTCCCGGGCTCTGGAAACACCATATATTTT
clone size: -; J gene: TRBJ2-7; V gene: TRBV11-2; D gene: TRBD1; CDR3 protein: CASSYTTGEDEQYF; CDR3 DNA: TGTGCCAGCAGCTATACGACAGGGGAGGACGAGCAGTACTTC
clone size: -; J gene: TRBJ1-3; V gene: TRBV12-3/TRBV12-4; D gene: -; CDR3 protein: CASTQNSGNTIYF; CDR3 DNA: TGTGCCAGCACCCAGAATTCTGGAAACACCATATATTTT
clone size: few; J gene: TRBJ1-2; V gene: TRBV10-1; D gene: -; CDR3 protein: CASSETLGDDYTF; CDR3 DNA: TGCGCCAGCAGTGAAACTCTGGGAGACGACTACACCTTC
clone size: -; J gene: TRBJ1-2; V gene: TRBV21-1; D gene: -; CDR3 protein: CASPGNYGYTF; CDR3 DNA: TGTGCCAGCCCAGGTAACTATGGCTACACCTTC
clone size: -; J gene: TRBJ2-5; V gene: TRBV5-4; D gene: TRBD2; CDR3 protein: CASTPAGGRKETQYF; CDR3 DNA: TGTGCCAGCACCCCCGCGGGGGGGAGAAAAGAGACCCAGTACTTC
clone size: -; J gene: TRBJ2-7; V gene: TRBV5-4; D gene: -; CDR3 protein: CASSPGPTLYEQYF; CDR3 DNA: TGTGCCAGCAGTCCCGGTCCCACGCTCTACGAGCAGTACTTC
clone size: -; J gene: TRBJ1-3; V gene: TRBV6-5; D gene: -; CDR3 protein: CATRLFSGNTIYF; CDR3 DNA: TGTGCCACCCGACTGTTCTCTGGAAACACCATATATTTT
clone size: -; J gene: TRBJ2-5; V gene: TRBV11-3; D gene: -; CDR3 protein: CASSLQGTVSQETQYF; CDR3 DNA: TGTGCCAGCAGCTTACAGGGAACGGTCTCCCAAGAGACCCAGTACTTC
clone size: -; J gene: TRBJ2-3; V gene: TRBV9; D gene: TRBD2; CDR3 protein: CASSYSGGGTDTQYF; CDR3 DNA: TGTGCCAGCAGTTATAGCGGGGGAGGAACAGATACGCAGTATTTT
clone size: -; J gene: TRBJ2-4; V gene: TRBV4-3; D gene: TRBD1; CDR3 protein: CASSQGGTGRNIQYF; CDR3 DNA: TGCGCCAGCAGCCAAGGAGGGACAGGCAGGAACATTCAGTACTTC
clone size: -; J gene: TRBJ1-2; V gene: TRBV21-1; D gene: -; CDR3 protein: CASSPWEPPNYGYTF; CDR3 DNA: TGTGCCAGCAGCCCCTGGGAGCCTCCGAACTATGGCTACACCTTC
clone size: -; J gene: TRBJ1-3; V gene: TRBV9; D gene: TRBD1; CDR3 protein: CASSGDRVSGNTIYF; CDR3 DNA: TGTGCCAGCAGCGGGGACAGGGTCTCTGGAAACACCATATATTTT
clone size: -; J gene: TRBJ1-6; V gene: TRBV4-3; D gene: -; CDR3 protein: CASSQEYMDSPLHF; CDR3 DNA: TGCGCCAGCAGCCAAGAATACATGGATTCACCCCTCCACTTT